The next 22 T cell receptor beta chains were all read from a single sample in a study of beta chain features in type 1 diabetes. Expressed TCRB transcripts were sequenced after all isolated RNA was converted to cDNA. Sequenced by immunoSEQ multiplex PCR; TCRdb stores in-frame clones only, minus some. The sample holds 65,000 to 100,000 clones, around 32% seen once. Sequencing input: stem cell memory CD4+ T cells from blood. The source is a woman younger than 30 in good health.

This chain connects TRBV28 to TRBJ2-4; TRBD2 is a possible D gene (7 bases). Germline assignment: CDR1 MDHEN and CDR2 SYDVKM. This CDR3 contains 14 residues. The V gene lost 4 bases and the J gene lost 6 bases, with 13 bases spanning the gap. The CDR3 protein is CASSSAGAVNIQYF. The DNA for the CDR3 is TGTGCCAGCAGTTCTGCGGGGGCGGTAAACATTCAGTACTTC. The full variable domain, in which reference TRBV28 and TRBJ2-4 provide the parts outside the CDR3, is DVKVTQSSRYLVKRTGEKVFLECVQDMDHENMFWYRQDPGLGLRLIYFSYDVKMKEKGDIPEGYSVSREKKERFSLILESASTNQTSMYLCASSSAGAVNIQYFGAGTRLSVL.

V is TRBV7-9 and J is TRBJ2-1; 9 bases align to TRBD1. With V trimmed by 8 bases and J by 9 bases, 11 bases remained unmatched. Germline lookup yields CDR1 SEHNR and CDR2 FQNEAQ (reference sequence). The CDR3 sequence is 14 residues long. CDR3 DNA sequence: TGTGCCAGCTTGGGACAGGGAGGGGTGTCTGAGCAGTTCTTC. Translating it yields CASLGQGGVSEQFF.

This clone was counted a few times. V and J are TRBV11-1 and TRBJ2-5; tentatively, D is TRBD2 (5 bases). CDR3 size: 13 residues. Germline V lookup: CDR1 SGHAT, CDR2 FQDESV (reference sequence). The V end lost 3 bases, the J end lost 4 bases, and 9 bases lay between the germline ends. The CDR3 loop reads CASSFFRGETQYF. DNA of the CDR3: TGTGCCAGCAGCTTTTTCCGGGGAGAGACCCAGTACTTC.

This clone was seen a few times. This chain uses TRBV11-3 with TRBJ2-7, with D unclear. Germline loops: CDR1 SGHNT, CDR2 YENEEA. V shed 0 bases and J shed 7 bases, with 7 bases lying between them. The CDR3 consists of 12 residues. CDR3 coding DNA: TGTGCCAGCAGCTTAGATAAAGCTGAGCAGTACTTC. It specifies CASSLDKAEQYF. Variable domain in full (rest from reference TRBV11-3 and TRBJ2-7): EAGVVQSPRYKIIEKKQPVAFWCNPISGHNTLYWYLQNLGQGPELLIRYENEEAVDDSQLPKDRFSAERLKGVDSTLKIQPAELGDSAVYLCASSLDKAEQYFGPGTRLTVT.

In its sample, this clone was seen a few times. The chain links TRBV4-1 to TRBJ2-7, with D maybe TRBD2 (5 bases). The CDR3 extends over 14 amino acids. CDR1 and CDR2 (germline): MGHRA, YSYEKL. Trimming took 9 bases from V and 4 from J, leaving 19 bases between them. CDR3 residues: CASSGRGEAYEQYF. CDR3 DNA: TGCGCCAGTTCGGGTCGGGGAGAAGCGTACGAGCAGTACTTC.

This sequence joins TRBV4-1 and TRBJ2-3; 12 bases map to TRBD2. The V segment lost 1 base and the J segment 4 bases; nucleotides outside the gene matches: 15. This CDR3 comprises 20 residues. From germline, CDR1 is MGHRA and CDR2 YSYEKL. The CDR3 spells CASSQGGASGRDESPDTQYF. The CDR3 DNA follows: TGCGCCAGCAGCCAAGGCGGGGCTAGCGGGAGGGATGAAAGCCCAGATACGCAGTATTTT.

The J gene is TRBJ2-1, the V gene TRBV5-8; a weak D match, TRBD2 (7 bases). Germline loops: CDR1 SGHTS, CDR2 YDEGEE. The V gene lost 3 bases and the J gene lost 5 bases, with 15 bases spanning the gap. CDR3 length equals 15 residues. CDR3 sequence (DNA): TGTGCCAGCAGCTCCCGGGGGGCTAACAACAATGAGCAGTTCTTC. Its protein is CASSSRGANNNEQFF. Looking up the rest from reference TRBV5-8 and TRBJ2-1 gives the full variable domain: EAGVTQSPTHLIKTRGQQATLRCSPISGHTSVYWYQQALGLGLQFLLWYDEGEERNRGNFPPRFSGRQFPNYSSELNVNALELEDSALYLCASSSRGANNNEQFFGPGTRLTVL.

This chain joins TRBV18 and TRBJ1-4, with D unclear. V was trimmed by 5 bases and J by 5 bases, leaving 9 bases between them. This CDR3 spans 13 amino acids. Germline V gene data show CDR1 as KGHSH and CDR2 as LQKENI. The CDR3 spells CASSNSGNEKLFF. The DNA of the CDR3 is TGTGCCAGCTCAAATTCGGGAAATGAAAAACTGTTTTTT.

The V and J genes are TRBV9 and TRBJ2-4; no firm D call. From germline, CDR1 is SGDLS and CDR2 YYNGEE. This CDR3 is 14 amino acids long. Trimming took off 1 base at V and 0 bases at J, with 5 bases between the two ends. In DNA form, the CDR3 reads TGTGCCAGCAGCGTAAGCTTAGCCAAAAACATTCAGTACTTC. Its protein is CASSVSLAKNIQYF. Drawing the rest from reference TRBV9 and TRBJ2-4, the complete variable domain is DSGVTQTPKHLITATGQRVTLRCSPRSGDLSVYWYQQSLDQGLQFLIQYYNGEERAKGNILERFSAQQFPDLHSELNLSSLELGDSALYFCASSVSLAKNIQYFGAGTRLSVL.

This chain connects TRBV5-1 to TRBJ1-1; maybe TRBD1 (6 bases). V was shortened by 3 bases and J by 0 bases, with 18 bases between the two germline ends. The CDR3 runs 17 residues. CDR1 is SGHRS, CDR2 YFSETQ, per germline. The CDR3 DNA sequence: TGCGCCAGCAGCTCGATTCCCGGGACACAAATGAACACTGAAGCTTTCTTT. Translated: CASSSIPGTQMNTEAFF.

The CDR3 DNA reads as TGTGCCACCCGCTTCGGCGGGGACGACACTGAAGCTTTCTTT. It specifies CATRFGGDDTEAFF. The rearrangement uses TRBV6-1 and TRBJ1-1, with a possible D match to TRBD1 (5 bases). Germline lookup yields CDR1 MNHNS and CDR2 SASEGT. V shed 10 bases and J shed 3 bases, with 18 bases lying between them. CDR3 length: 14 amino acids.

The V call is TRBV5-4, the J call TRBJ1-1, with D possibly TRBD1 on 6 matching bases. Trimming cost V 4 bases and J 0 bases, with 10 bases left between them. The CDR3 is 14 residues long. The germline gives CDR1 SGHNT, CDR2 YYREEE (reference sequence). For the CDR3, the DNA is TGTGCCAGCAGCAGACCAGGGGTGAACACTGAAGCTTTCTTT. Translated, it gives CASSRPGVNTEAFF.

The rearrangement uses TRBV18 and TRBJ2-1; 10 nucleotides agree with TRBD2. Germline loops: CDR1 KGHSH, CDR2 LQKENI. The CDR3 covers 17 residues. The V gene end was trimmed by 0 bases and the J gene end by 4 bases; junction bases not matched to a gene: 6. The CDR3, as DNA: TGTGCCAGCTCACCACCCCTAGCGGGAGCAGTGTACAATGAGCAGTTCTTC. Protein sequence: CASSPPLAGAVYNEQFF.

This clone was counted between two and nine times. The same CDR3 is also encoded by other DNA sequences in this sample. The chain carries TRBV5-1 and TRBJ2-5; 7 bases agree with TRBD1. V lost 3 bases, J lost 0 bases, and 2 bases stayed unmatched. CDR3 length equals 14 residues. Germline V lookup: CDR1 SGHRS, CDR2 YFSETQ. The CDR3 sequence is CASSSTGDQETQYF. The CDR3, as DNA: TGCGCCAGCAGCTCTACAGGGGACCAAGAGACCCAGTACTTC.

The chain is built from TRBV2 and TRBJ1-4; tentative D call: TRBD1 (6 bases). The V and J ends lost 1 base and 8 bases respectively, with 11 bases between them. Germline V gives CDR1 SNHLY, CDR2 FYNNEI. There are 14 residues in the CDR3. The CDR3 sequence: CASSEDREYEKLFF. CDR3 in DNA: TGTGCCAGCAGTGAAGACAGGGAGTACGAAAAACTGTTTTTT.

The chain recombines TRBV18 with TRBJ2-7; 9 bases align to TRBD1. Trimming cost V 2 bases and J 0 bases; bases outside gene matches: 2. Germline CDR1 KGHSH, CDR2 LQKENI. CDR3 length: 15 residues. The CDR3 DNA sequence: TGTGCCAGCTCACCAGGGACAGGGCGCTCCTACGAGCAGTACTTC. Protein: CASSPGTGRSYEQYF.

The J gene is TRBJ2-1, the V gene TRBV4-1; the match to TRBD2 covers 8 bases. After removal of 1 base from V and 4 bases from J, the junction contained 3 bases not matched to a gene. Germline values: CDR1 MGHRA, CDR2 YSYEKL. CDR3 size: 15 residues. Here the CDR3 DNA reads TGCGCCAGCAGCCAAGTTTTAGCGGGGTACAATGAGCAGTTCTTC. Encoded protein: CASSQVLAGYNEQFF.

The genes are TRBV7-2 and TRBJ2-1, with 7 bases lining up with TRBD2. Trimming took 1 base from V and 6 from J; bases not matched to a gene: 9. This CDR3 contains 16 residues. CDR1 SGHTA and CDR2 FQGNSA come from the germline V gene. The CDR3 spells CASSLGATSLGNEQFF. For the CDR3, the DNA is TGTGCCAGCAGCTTAGGGGCGACTAGCCTCGGCAATGAGCAGTTCTTC.

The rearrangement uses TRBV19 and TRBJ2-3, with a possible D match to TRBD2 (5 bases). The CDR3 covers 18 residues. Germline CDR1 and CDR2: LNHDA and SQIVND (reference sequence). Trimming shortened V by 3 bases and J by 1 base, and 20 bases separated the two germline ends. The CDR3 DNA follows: TGTGCCAGTAGTATGCTTGTTTGGGCGGGCGAGGGCACAGATACGCAGTATTTT. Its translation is CASSMLVWAGEGTDTQYF. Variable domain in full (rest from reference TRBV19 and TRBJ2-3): DGGITQSPKYLFRKEGQNVTLSCEQNLNHDAMYWYRQDPGQGLRLIYYSQIVNDFQKGDIAEGYSVSREKKESFPLTVTSAQKNPTAFYLCASSMLVWAGEGTDTQYFGPGTRLTVL.

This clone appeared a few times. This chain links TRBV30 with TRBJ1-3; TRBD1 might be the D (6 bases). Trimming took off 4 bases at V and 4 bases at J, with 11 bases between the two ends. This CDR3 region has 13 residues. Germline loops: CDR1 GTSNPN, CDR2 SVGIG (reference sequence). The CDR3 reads CAWNQGRGNTIYF. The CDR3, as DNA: TGTGCCTGGAATCAGGGGCGAGGAAACACCATATATTTT.

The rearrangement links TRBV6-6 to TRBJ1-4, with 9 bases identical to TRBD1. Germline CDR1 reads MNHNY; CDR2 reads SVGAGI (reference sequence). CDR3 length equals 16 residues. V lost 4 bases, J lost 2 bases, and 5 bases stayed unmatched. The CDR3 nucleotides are TGTGCCAGCAGTTGGCTACAGGGGGCGACTAATGAAAAACTGTTTTTT. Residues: CASSWLQGATNEKLFF.

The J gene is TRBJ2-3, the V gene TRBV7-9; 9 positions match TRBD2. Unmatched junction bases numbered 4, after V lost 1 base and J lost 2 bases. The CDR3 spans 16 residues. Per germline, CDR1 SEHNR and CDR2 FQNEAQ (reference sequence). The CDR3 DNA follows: TGTGCCAGCAGCTTAGGACTAGCGGTCCCCACAGATACGCAGTATTTT. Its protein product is CASSLGLAVPTDTQYF.